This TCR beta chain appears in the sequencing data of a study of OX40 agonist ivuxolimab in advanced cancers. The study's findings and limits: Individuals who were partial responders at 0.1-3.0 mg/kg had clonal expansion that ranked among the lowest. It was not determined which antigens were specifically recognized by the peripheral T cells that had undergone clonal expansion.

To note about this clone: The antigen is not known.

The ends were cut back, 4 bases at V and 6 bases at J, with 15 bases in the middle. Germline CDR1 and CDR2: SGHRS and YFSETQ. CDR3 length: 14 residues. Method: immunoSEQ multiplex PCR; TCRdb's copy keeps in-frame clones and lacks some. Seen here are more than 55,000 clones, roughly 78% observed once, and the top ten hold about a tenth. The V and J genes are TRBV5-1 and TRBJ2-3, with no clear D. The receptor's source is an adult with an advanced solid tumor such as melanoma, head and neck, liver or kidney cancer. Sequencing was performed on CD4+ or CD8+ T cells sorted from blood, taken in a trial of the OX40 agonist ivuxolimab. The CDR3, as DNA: TGCGCCAGCAGCGCCTACTCAGATGCGGATACGCAGTATTTT. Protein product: CASSAYSDADTQYF.